This T cell receptor beta chain was identified during a study of T cells after yellow fever vaccination. Study details: The fractions with low cell numbers were processed using SMART-Seq v4 Ultra Low Input.

Study results and caveats: Researchers cautioned that FACS-sorted repertoires could harbor abundant clonotypes contaminating from the bulk population. Post-booster samples contained most primary-vaccination clones (around 95% CD4, almost 90% CD8).

5'RACE template switching produced TCR cDNA carrying a universal primer site and UMIs. Each CDR3 protein is one row after TCRdb ran MiXCR on the 5' RACE reads. Here the sample spans about 550,000 distinct CDR3 sequences, 15% to 20% being singletons. This clonotype was found a few times. No antigen is known for it. Trimming left V 0 bases short and J 7 bases short, with 12 bases between. The CDR3 is 13 amino acids. Germline V CDR1 and CDR2: DFQATT, SNEGSKA (reference sequence). The TCR originated in a man aged 30 to 39 who received the YFV17D yellow fever vaccine. This rearrangement joins TRBV20-1 to TRBJ1-2; D unclear. Sequences were derived from PBMCs, sampled 15 days after the yellow fever booster vaccination. The CDR3: CSARDPAVPGYTF. The CDR3 DNA sequence: TGCAGTGCTAGAGATCCGGCAGTCCCTGGCTACACCTTC.